This is a list of T cell receptor beta chains from one sample in a study of shared clonotypes between healthy human individuals. The method was immunoSEQ multiplex PCR; TCRdb's version includes in-frame clones alone and lacks a portion of them. The sample lists approximately 2.4 million clones; nearly 97% were seen once. The sequenced sample was naive CD4+ T cells sorted from blood. Receptors originate from a man younger than 30 in good health. CDR3s include the opening cysteine and the closing phenylalanine or tryptophan. D genes are given only for firm matches. Clone size is not always given. Where it is, it says once, few, many or a class for expanded clones.

TRBJ1-2 . TRBV28 . CASSFNDLNYGYTF TGTGCCAGCAGTTTTAACGACCTTAACTATGGCTACACCTTC
TRBJ2-4 . TRBV25-1 . CAPKAPSLAKNIQYF TGTGCCCCAAAGGCTCCTTCACTAGCCAAAAACATTCAGTACTTC
TRBJ1-4 . TRBV18 . CASSPGRDEKLFF TGTGCCAGCTCACCCGGGCGGGATGAAAAACTGTTTTTT
TRBJ1-1 . TRBV25-1 . CASSGSTAVTEAFF TGTGCCAGCAGTGGGTCGACAGCCGTCACTGAAGCTTTCTTT
TRBJ2-7 TRBD1 TRBV10-3 . CAISKGQEISYEQYF TGTGCCATCAGTAAAGGACAGGAGATCTCCTACGAGCAGTACTTC
TRBJ1-5 . TRBV4-1 . CASSQDGAQGLRSRPQHF TGCGCCAGCAGCCAAGACGGGGCACAGGGACTAAGAAGTCGGCCCCAGCATTTT
TRBJ1-2 . TRBV5-1 . CASSFGQRQGGYTF TGCGCCAGCAGCTTCGGACAGCGCCAGGGTGGCTACACCTTC
TRBJ2-2 . TRBV6-6 . CASSSTSSGELFF TGTGCCAGCAGCTCGACTAGTTCCGGGGAGCTGTTTTTT
TRBJ2-7 . TRBV6-7 . CASSQGPTGASYEQYF TGTGCCAGCAGCCAGGGACCCACCGGGGCGTCCTACGAGCAGTACTTC
TRBJ2-2 . TRBV7-2 . CASSLAGRPNTGELFF TGTGCCAGCAGCTTAGCGGGAAGACCGAACACCGGGGAGCTGTTTTTT
TRBJ2-7 . TRBV5-4 . CASSRRGQIPYEQYF TGTGCCAGCAGCAGGCGGGGACAGATCCCCTACGAGCAGTACTTC
TRBJ2-1 . TRBV5-1 . CASSLFPGQFYNEQFF TGCGCCAGCAGCTTGTTTCCCGGACAGTTCTACAATGAGCAGTTCTTC
TRBJ2-7 . TRBV6-5 once CASSTSVSYEQYF TGTGCCAGCAGTACGAGTGTCTCCTACGAGCAGTACTTC
TRBJ2-2 . TRBV15 . CATSRVEKGSPGELFF TGTGCCACCAGCAGAGTGGAGAAAGGGTCCCCCGGGGAGCTGTTTTTT
TRBJ2-7 . TRBV30 . CAWGGKNEQYF TGTGCCTGGGGCGGGAAGAACGAGCAGTACTTC
TRBJ2-3 . TRBV10-3 . CAISGGGGTSTDTQYF TGTGCCATCAGTGGGGGAGGGGGTACTAGCACAGATACGCAGTATTTT
TRBJ1-1 TRBD1 TRBV18 . CASSPSQGARNTEAFF TGTGCCAGCTCACCATCTCAGGGGGCGCGGAACACTGAAGCTTTCTTT
TRBJ2-2 . TRBV5-4 . CASSSGGTGPGELFF TGTGCCAGCAGCTCCGGGGGCACTGGGCCCGGGGAGCTGTTTTTT
TRBJ1-4 TRBD1 TRBV7-9 . CASSSTTGGSEKLFF TGTGCCAGCAGCTCTACAACAGGGGGGAGTGAAAAACTGTTTTTT
TRBJ1-5 . TRBV30 . CAWGQGTASNQPQHF TGTGCCTGGGGCCAAGGGACGGCCAGTAATCAGCCCCAGCATTTT